The clone carrying this T cell receptor (beta chain) was seen ten or more times. This specimen includes other DNA sequences encoding the same CDR3. Per the authors' pipeline: Amplification of reference gene primers was used by the study to estimate nucleated cell counts. The repertoire was sequenced with immunoSEQ multiplex PCR; TCRdb's copy has only in-frame clones and lacks some. V and J calls and clone size follow that table, whereas D and trimming were derived from the DNA. The data contain about 140,000 clones, around 86% of them singletons. The CDR3 sequence is 15 residues long. The germline V gene has CDR1 MDHEN and CDR2 SYDVKM. Trimming took 4 bases from V and 0 from J, leaving 13 bases between them. The data are from a study of blood T cell repertoires in COVID-19. Study information: Sites across the United States, Italy and Spain contributed samples from acute and convalescent COVID-19. Sources were T cells, B-cell-depleted T cells, or PBMCs; the material itself was cDNA or gDNA.

This rearrangement joins TRBV28 to TRBJ2-7; a possible D gene is TRBD2 (5 bases). Source material: peripheral blood. This clonotype was obtained from a human donor in a cohort sampled during active COVID-19. As DNA, the CDR3 is TGTGCCAGCAGTTCCCTAAGCGGCAGCTCCTACGAGCAGTACTTC. It translates to CASSSLSGSSYEQYF.